Sequencing of this T cell receptor (beta chain) was carried out in a study of cytomegalovirus exposure and HLA in healthy donors. Regarding the study as a whole: The analysis excluded some indistinguishable V segments, including TRBV6-2 and TRBV6-3. Only CMV serostatus was available as immune exposure information. A later analysis by the authors found several of the most significant clusters apparently linked to common viral pathogens. The study designated 160 or so TCR beta chains cytomegalovirus-associated.

It was with 60 Vbeta and 13 Jbeta primers that the PCR ran. TCRdb's copy holds only in-frame clones and misses some; the assay was immunoSEQ multiplex PCR. The sample includes approximately 120,000 clones, around 80% seen only once; the top ten take roughly 13%. CDR1 and CDR2 (germline): SQVTM, ANQGSEA. The CDR3 contains 14 residues. J gave up 1 base and V 4 bases, and 6 bases lay outside the gene matches. For this clone: The antigen is not known.

The specimen sequenced was PBMCs. This TCR was sampled from a woman between 55 and 75 years old in good health and CMV-seropositive. The J gene is TRBJ1-1, the V gene TRBV29-1, with 7 bases identical to TRBD1. CDR3 DNA sequence: TGCAGCGTTGGTGGGACAGTCGGGAACACTGAAGCTTTCTTT. It is translated as CSVGGTVGNTEAFF.